The entry that follows covers one T cell receptor beta chain sequence. Its antigen is as yet unknown. Quantitative 5'-RACE with molecular barcodes produced the TCR beta libraries. TCRdb re-analysed the 5' RACE reads in MiXCR, keeping a single row per CDR3 protein. The table shows 200,000 to 250,000 distinct CDR3 sequences, with about 11% occurring only once. The entry originates in a study of CD8 T cells in ankylosing spondylitis. The study's findings and limits: Relatively scarce in peripheral blood, disease-linked clones were CD8+. Characteristic of ankylosing spondylitis blood, it appeared, was a TCR beta motif comprising roughly 8 highly homologous variants. Disease-linked clones reportedly showed significant enrichment in matched ankylosing spondylitis synovial fluid.

The CDR3 length is 17 residues. After removal of 4 bases from V and 7 bases from J, the junction contained 9 bases not matched to a gene. Germline lookup yields CDR1 LGHDT and CDR2 YNNKEL (reference sequence). The receptor was derived from a male donor with ankylosing spondylitis or in good health (not recorded which). What was sequenced was blood, either unsorted or a sorted T cell fraction (not recorded which). The J gene is TRBJ2-3, the V gene TRBV3-1; TRBD2 agrees at 15 bases. The CDR3 loop reads CASSLGTSGGIFNTQYF. Written as DNA, the CDR3 is TGTGCCAGCAGCCTGGGGACTAGCGGGGGGATATTCAATACGCAGTATTTT.